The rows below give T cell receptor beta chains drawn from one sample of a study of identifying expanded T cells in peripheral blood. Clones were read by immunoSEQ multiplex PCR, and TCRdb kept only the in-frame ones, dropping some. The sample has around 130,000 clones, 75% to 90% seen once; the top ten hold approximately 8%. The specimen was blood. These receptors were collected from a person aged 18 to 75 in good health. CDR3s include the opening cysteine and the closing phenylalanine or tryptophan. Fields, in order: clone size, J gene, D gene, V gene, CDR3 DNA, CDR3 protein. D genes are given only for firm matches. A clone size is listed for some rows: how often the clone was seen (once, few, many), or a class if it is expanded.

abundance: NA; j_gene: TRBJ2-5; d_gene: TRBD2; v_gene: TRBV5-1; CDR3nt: TGCGCCAGCAGCTTTTCTCGCCTTAGCGGGGGGGCCGCAGAGACCCAGTACTTC; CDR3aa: CASSFSRLSGGAAETQYF
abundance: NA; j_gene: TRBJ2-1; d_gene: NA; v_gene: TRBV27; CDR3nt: TGTGCCAGCAGTTTTCGTAGAGGTATCGGCAATGAGCAGTTCTTC; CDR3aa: CASSFRRGIGNEQFF
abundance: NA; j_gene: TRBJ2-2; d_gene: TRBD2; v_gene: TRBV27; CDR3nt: TGTGCCCGGCGGATCCTAGCGGGAGGGGGCACCGGGGAGCTGTTTTTT; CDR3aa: CARRILAGGGTGELFF
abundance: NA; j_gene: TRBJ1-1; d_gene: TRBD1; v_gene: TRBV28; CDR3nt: TGTGCCAGCACCGAACAGGGGGCGCCAGCTTTCTTT; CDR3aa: CASTEQGAPAFF
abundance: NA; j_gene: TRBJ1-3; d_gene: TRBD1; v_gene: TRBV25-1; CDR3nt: TGTGCCAGCAGTGAGAGACCCGGGACAGGGGACTCTGGAAACACCATATATTTT; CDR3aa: CASSERPGTGDSGNTIYF
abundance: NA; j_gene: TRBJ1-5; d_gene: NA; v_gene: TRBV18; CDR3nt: TGTGCCAGCTCACCTCCCAGGCAGGGAAATACCTATAGCAATCAGCCCCAGCATTTT; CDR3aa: CASSPPRQGNTYSNQPQHF
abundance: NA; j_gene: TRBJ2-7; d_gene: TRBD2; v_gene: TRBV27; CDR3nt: TGTGCCAGCGGGACCTTAGCGGGATCCTACGAGGAGCAGTACTTC; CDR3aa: CASGTLAGSYEEQYF
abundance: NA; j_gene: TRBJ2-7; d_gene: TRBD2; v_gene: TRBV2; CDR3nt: TGTGCCAGCAGTGGACTAGCGGGAGCCTACGAGCAGTACTTC; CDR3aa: CASSGLAGAYEQYF
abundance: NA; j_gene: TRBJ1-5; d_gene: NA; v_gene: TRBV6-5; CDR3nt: TGTGCCAGCAGGACTCTGACAGTGGGGGATCAGCCCCAGCATTTT; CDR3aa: CASRTLTVGDQPQHF
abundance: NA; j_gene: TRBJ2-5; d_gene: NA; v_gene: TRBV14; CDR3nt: TGTGCCAGCAGCCAAGATTCTTGGGAGACCCAGTACTTC; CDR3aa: CASSQDSWETQYF
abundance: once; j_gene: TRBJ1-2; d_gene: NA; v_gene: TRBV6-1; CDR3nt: TGTGCCAGCAGTGAATTGGCTGGCTACACCTTC; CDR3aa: CASSELAGYTF
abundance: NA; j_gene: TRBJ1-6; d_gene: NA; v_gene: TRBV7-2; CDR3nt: TGTGCCAGCAGCTCTACGGACGGTTTGAATTCACCCCTCCACTTT; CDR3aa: CASSSTDGLNSPLHF
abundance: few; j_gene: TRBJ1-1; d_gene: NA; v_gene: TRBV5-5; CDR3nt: TGTGCCAGCAGCTTCACAGAACAGATGAACACTGAAGCTTTCTTT; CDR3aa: CASSFTEQMNTEAFF
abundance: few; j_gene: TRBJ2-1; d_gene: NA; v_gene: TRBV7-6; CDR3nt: TGTGCCAGCAGCCCGGGGGAGCAGGGGGAGCAGTTCTTC; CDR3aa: CASSPGEQGEQFF
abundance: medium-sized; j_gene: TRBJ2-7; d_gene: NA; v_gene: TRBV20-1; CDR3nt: TGCAGTGCTAGTGCTGGGAACGAGCAGTACTTC; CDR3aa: CSASAGNEQYF
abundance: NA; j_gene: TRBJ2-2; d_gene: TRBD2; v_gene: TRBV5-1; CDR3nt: TGCGCCAGCAGCTTGGCCTTGACTAGCGGGGACACCGGGGAGCTGTTTTTT; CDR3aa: CASSLALTSGDTGELFF
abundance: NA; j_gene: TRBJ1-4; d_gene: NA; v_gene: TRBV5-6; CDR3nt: TGTGCCAGCAGCTTTCCCCTTGGGAGTGCAACTAATGAAAAACTGTTTTTT; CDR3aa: CASSFPLGSATNEKLFF
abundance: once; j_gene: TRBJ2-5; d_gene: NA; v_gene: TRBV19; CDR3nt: TGTGCCAGTAGTATCCGGATCCAAGAGACCCAGTACTTC; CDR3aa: CASSIRIQETQYF
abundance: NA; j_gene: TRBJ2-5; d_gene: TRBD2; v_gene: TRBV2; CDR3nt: TGTGCCAGCAACCCCCTGACTAGCGGCCAAGAGACCCAGTACTTC; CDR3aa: CASNPLTSGQETQYF
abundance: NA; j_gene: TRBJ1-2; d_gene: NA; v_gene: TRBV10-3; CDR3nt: TGTGCCATCAGTGCGTCAGCAGGGAAGGAGGGCTACACCTTC; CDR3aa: CAISASAGKEGYTF
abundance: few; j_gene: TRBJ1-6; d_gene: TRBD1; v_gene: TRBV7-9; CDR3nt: TGTGCCAGCAGTCAGGGGGGGTTCTTGGATTCACCCCTCCACTTT; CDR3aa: CASSQGGFLDSPLHF
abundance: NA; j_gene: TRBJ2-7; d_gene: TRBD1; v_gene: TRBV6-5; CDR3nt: TGTGCCAGCAGTTCCGGGACAGGGGGCCTCTACTACGAGCAGTACTTC; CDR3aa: CASSSGTGGLYYEQYF
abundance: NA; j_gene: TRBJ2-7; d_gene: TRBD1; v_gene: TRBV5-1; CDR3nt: TGCGCCAGCAGCTTGGCGCGACAGGGTCGGAACGAGCAGTACTTC; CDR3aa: CASSLARQGRNEQYF
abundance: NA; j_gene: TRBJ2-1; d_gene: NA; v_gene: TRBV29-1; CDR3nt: TGCAGCGTTGAAGATATAGCGGAGAGCTCCTACAATGAGCAGTTCTTC; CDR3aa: CSVEDIAESSYNEQFF
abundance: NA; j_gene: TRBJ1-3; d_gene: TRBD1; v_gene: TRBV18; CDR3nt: TGTGCCAGCTCACCGGGACAGGGAACAAACACCATATATTTT; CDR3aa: CASSPGQGTNTIYF
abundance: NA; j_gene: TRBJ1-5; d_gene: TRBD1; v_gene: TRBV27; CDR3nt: TGTGCCAGCAGTTTCGCCGGGACAGATAAGCCCCAGCATTTT; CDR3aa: CASSFAGTDKPQHF
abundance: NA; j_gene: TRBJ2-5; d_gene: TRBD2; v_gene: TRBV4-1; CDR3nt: TGCGCCAGCAGCAAGTCCATAGCGGGGGGCCAAGAGACCCAGTACTTC; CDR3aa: CASSKSIAGGQETQYF
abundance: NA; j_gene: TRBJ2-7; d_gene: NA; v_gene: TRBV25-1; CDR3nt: TGTGCCAGCGGAGACCGAGACAGGCCCTACGAGCAGTACTTC; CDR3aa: CASGDRDRPYEQYF
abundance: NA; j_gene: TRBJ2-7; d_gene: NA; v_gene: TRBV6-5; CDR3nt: TGTGCCAGCACCGAGGGGGGGAGAGGCGAGCAGTACTTC; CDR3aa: CASTEGGRGEQYF
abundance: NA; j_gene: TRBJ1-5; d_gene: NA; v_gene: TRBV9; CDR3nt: TGTGCCAGCAGCGTAGAGGGCCAAAATCAGCCCCAGCATTTT; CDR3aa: CASSVEGQNQPQHF
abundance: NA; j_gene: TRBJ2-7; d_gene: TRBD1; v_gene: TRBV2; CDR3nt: TGTGCCAGCAGTGAGGGACAGAATATTGGCCAGTACTTC; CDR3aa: CASSEGQNIGQYF
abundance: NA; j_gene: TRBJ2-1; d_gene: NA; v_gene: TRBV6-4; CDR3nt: TGTGCCAGCAGTGACTCCCGGTCCGGGGGCAATGAGCAGTTCTTC; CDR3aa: CASSDSRSGGNEQFF
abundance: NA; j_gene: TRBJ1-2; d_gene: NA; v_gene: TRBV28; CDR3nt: TGTGCCAGCACTACAGGTTCCTATGGCTACACCTTC; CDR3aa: CASTTGSYGYTF
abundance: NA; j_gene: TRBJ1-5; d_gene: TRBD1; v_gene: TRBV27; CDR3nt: TGTGCCAGCAGTCAGGGACAGACTAGCAATCAGCCCCAGCATTTT; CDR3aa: CASSQGQTSNQPQHF
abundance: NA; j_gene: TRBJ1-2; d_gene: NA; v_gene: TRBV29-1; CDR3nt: TGCAGCGTTGAAGATCGGGGGACACTCGGCTACACCTTC; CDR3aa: CSVEDRGTLGYTF
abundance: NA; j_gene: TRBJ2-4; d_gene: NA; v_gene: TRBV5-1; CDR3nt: TGCGCCAGCAGCTTGGGGGCCACCAAAAACATTCAGTACTTC; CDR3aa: CASSLGATKNIQYF
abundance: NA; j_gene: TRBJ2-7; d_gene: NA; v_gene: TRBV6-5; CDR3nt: TGTGCCAGCAGTTATGGGCAGGCGAGCTCCTACGAGCAGTACTTC; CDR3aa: CASSYGQASSYEQYF
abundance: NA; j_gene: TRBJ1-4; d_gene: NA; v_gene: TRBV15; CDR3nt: TGTGCCACCAGCAGAGATAGGGGGGGATTCGAAAAACTGTTTTTT; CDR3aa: CATSRDRGGFEKLFF
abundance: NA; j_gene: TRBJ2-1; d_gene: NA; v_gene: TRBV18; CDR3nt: TGTGCCAGCTCACCGGGGTTGGGGGCATTTAGAGCAAATGAGCAGTTCTTC; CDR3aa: CASSPGLGAFRANEQFF
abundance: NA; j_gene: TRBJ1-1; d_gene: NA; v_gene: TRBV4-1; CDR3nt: TGCGCCAGCAGCCAAGGCATTGCGGGAGTCTTACGGGCTGAAGCTTTCTTT; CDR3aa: CASSQGIAGVLRAEAFF
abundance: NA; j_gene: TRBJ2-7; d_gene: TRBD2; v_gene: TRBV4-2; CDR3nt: TGTGCCAGCAGCCAAGAGTATAGCGGGAAATTCTACGAGCAGTACTTC; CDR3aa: CASSQEYSGKFYEQYF
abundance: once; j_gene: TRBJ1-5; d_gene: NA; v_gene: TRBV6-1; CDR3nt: TGTGCCAGCAGTGATATATGGGGATCGGACAATCAGCCCCAGCATTTT; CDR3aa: CASSDIWGSDNQPQHF
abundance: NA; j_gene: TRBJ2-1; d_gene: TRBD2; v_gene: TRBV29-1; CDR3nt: TGCAGCGTTGGGACTAGCGGGGGGGCAGGTGAGCAGTTCTTC; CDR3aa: CSVGTSGGAGEQFF
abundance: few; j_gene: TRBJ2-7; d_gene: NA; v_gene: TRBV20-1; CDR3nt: TGCAGTGCTAGAGACGAGTACGAGCAGTACTTC; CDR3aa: CSARDEYEQYF
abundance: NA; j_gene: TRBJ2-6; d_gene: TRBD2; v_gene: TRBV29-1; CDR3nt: TGCAGCGGTGTACTAGCGGGGGGATCTGGGGCCAACGTCCTGACTTTC; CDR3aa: CSGVLAGGSGANVLTF
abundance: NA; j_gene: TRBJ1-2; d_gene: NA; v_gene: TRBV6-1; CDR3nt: TGTGCCAGCAGTGAAGGGCTCAACTATGGCTACACCTTC; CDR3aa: CASSEGLNYGYTF
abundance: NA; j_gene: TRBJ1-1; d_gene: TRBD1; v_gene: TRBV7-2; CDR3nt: TGTGCCAGCAGCTCGTCGGGACAGGGGCTAACTGAAGCTTTCTTT; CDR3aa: CASSSSGQGLTEAFF
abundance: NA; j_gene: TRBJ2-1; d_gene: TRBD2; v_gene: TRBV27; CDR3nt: TGTGCCAGCAGTTTGGACGGGACTAGCGGACTTTCCTACAATGAGCAGTTCTTC; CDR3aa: CASSLDGTSGLSYNEQFF
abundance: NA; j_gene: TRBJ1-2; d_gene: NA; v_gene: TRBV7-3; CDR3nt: TGTGCCAGCAGTCCGGGACCGCCAAACTATGGCTACACCTTC; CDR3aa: CASSPGPPNYGYTF
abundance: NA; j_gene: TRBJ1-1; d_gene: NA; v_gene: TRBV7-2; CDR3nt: TGTGCCAGCAGCTTAAGCCTAACAGGAAGGACTGAAGCTTTCTTT; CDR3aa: CASSLSLTGRTEAFF
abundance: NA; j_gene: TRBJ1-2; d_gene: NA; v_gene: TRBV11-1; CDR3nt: TGTGCCAGCAGCCCTACCCCGGGGAGAGGGATCGGCTATGGCTACACCTTC; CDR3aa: CASSPTPGRGIGYGYTF
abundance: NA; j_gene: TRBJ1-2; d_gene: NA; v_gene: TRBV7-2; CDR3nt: TGTGCCAGCAGCCCTAGGGGAAACTATGGCTACACCTTC; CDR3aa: CASSPRGNYGYTF
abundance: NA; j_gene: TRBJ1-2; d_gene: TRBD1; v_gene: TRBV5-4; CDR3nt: TGTGCCAGCAGGCAGACCGGGACAGGGGGCTATGGCTACACCTTC; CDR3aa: CASRQTGTGGYGYTF
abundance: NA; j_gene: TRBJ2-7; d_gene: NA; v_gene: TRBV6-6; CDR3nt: TGTGCCAGCAGTTACTTTCTAACGGGGGCCTCCTACGAGCAGTACTTC; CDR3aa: CASSYFLTGASYEQYF